This is a list of T cell receptor beta chains from one sample in a study of blood T cell repertoires in COVID-19. Using immunoSEQ multiplex PCR, the repertoire was profiled, and TCRdb retains in-frame clones only, with some absent. Among over 85,000 clones listed, 65% to 90% were seen once. The specimen sequenced was peripheral blood. The receptor source for this set is a man aged 60-69 years with acute or convalescent COVID-19. CDR3s include the opening cysteine and the closing phenylalanine or tryptophan. D genes are given only for firm matches. Clone size is given for some rows only: seen once, a few or many times, or a class if the clone is expanded.

CDR3 DNA	CDR3 protein	D gene	V gene	J gene	clone size
TGTGCCAGCAGTTTAATTGGCGGGGGGTACAATGAGCAGTTCTTC	CASSLIGGGYNEQFF	TRBD2	TRBV27	TRBJ2-1	-
TGTGCCAGCAGGGGAGGGGGGGCTCGGAATAATTCACCCCTCCACTTT	CASRGGGARNNSPLHF	-	TRBV27	TRBJ1-6	-
TGTGCCAGCTCGTCACCGGGACTAGCGGGGGTTGATGAGCAGTTCTTC	CASSSPGLAGVDEQFF	TRBD2	TRBV18	TRBJ2-1	-
TGTGCCAGCATCGGACAGGGAAGAAACACCATATATTTT	CASIGQGRNTIYF	TRBD1	TRBV12-3/TRBV12-4	TRBJ1-3	-
TGTGCCAGCAGTTTTGCGGGGGGGCGGTACGAGCAGTACTTC	CASSFAGGRYEQYF	TRBD2	TRBV28	TRBJ2-7	few
TGCGCCAGCAGCCAATCCGATCCCCTACAGGGGCCCCACGTAACTGAAGCTTTCTTT	CASSQSDPLQGPHVTEAFF	TRBD1	TRBV5-1	TRBJ1-1	-
TGCGCCAGCAGCTTCGGGGACAGGATGAACACTGAAGCTTTCTTT	CASSFGDRMNTEAFF	TRBD1	TRBV5-1	TRBJ1-1	-
TGCGCCAGCAGCCCCGAACTCTCCTATAATTCACCCCTCCACTTT	CASSPELSYNSPLHF	-	TRBV5-1	TRBJ1-6	-
TGTGCCAGCAGTTTATGGGGACAGGGGGGGCGCGAGCAGTACTTC	CASSLWGQGGREQYF	TRBD1	TRBV28	TRBJ2-7	-
TGTGCCAGCAGTTTCGCGAGCGGTACGCAGTATTTT	CASSFASGTQYF	-	TRBV28	TRBJ2-3	few
TGTGCCAGCAGTTACTCAAGGACAGTGCCGGGAAACACCATATATTTT	CASSYSRTVPGNTIYF	-	TRBV6-5	TRBJ1-3	few
TGTGCCAGCGGCCGCGGGAGTTGGACCGGGGAGCTGTTTTTT	CASGRGSWTGELFF	TRBD2	TRBV6-5	TRBJ2-2	-
TGTGCCAGCAGCCCGGCCCTTGACGGGGTAACCAACAATGAGCAGTTCTTC	CASSPALDGVTNNEQFF	-	TRBV4-2	TRBJ2-1	-
TGTGCCAGCAGTTCCAACAGGTGGACAGGTATGAACACTGAAGCTTTCTTT	CASSSNRWTGMNTEAFF	TRBD1	TRBV28	TRBJ1-1	-
TGTGCCAGCAGCTTAGGGACAGGAGCAAGGACGGTTGAAGCTTTCTTT	CASSLGTGARTVEAFF	TRBD1	TRBV11-2	TRBJ1-1	-
TGTGCCAGCAGTGAATTCGCTAGCGGGGGGGCCGGGGACATTCAGTACTTC	CASSEFASGGAGDIQYF	TRBD2	TRBV2	TRBJ2-4	-
TGTGCCAGCAGCCGAGCCGGGCGGGGGCAGACCGGGGAGCTGTTTTTT	CASSRAGRGQTGELFF	-	TRBV6-2/TRBV6-3	TRBJ2-2	-
TGTGCCAGCAGCTTTTCAGGACAGCCAAGCACAGATACGCAGTATTTT	CASSFSGQPSTDTQYF	-	TRBV7-9	TRBJ2-3	few
TGTGCCAGCAGCTTTCCCGGTAACACTGAAGCTTTCTTT	CASSFPGNTEAFF	-	TRBV5-6	TRBJ1-1	-
TGTGCCAGCACGCCGACCGTACAGGGGACGCGCTACACCTTC	CASTPTVQGTRYTF	TRBD1	TRBV2	TRBJ1-2	-
TGTGCCACCAGTTCGAGGGGGGGAGAGGACACTGAAGCTTTCTTT	CATSSRGGEDTEAFF	-	TRBV24-1	TRBJ1-1	-
TGCGCCAGCAGCTTGTCTTTCGTTGAGACAGATACGCAGTATTTT	CASSLSFVETDTQYF	-	TRBV5-1	TRBJ2-3	-
TGTGCCACCAGTGTTCTGACACCGAACACTGAAGCTTTCTTT	CATSVLTPNTEAFF	-	TRBV24-1	TRBJ1-1	-
TGTGCCAGCAGCCGGACTAGCGGGGGGGGCACAGATACGCAGTATTTT	CASSRTSGGGTDTQYF	TRBD2	TRBV7-9	TRBJ2-3	-
TGTGCCAGCAGCCTAGGACTAGCGGGGGGGAATTACAATGAGCAGTTCTTC	CASSLGLAGGNYNEQFF	TRBD2	TRBV5-4	TRBJ2-1	-
TGTGCCAGCAGCTGGGGACTAGCCCACGGGGATACGCAGTATTTT	CASSWGLAHGDTQYF	TRBD2	TRBV28	TRBJ2-3	-
TGTGCCAGCAGCCCCGGACAGGGGGCAACTAATGAAAAACTGTTTTTT	CASSPGQGATNEKLFF	TRBD1	TRBV9	TRBJ1-4	-
TGTGCCAGCAGCCAGGGACTGGGACAGGGGAATCAGCCCCAGCATTTT	CASSQGLGQGNQPQHF	TRBD1	TRBV4-2	TRBJ1-5	-
TGTGCCAGTAGACAGACAGGGGGACGCAATCAGCCCCAGCATTTT	CASRQTGGRNQPQHF	TRBD1	TRBV19	TRBJ1-5	-
TGTGCCAGCAGCCAAGACGTCGGGTACGGCTACACCTTC	CASSQDVGYGYTF	-	TRBV14	TRBJ1-2	-